This TCR beta chain appears in the sequencing data of a study of T cells in Graves' hyperthyroidism and ophthalmopathy. Background on the study: The authors collected peripheral blood at initial diagnosis, before any treatment.

Amplified TCR beta CDR3 regions came from RNA transcripts. The HTBI primer set was used in a first-round RT-PCR of the TCR CDR3. TCRdb reprocessed the multiplex PCR reads via MiXCR and lists one record per CDR3 protein. The table records roughly 520,000 distinct CDR3 sequences, approximately 24% of them present only once. This clonotype was seen at least ten times. CDR3 length equals 16 residues. The germline V gene encodes CDR1 SGHVS and CDR2 FQNEAQ. V was pared by 1 base and J by 6 bases, with 6 bases of the junction left unmatched. Material: blood. The genes are TRBV7-8 and TRBJ2-5, with 12 bases lining up with TRBD2. The receptor's source is a woman aged 25 to 39 with Graves' ophthalmopathy. CDR3 sequence (DNA): TGTGCCAGCAGCTTAGGTCTAGCGGGGGGGCTGCAGACCCAGTACTTC. Encoded protein: CASSLGLAGGLQTQYF.